These 19 T cell receptor beta chains were all obtained from the same sample, sequenced in a study of neoadjuvant anti-PD-1 for oral cavity cancer. Time point of the sample: after neoadjuvant nivolumab, at surgical resection. This table comes from immunoSEQ multiplex PCR, and its TCRdb copy is limited to in-frame clones, with some not included. The sample consists of tens of thousands of clones, about nine tenths of them appearing once. The sample in question was PBMCs, obtained after nivolumab (anti-PD-1) treatment. The receptors here all came from a person aged 35 to 85 with oral cavity squamous cell carcinoma.

The rearrangement joins TRBV2 to TRBJ2-1; 7 nucleotides agree with TRBD1. Per the germline V gene, CDR1 is SNHLY and CDR2 is FYNNEI. CDR3 length: 14 residues. V lost 5 bases, J lost 5 bases, and 6 bases stayed unmatched. The chain's CDR3 is CASSLDRNNNEQFF. The CDR3 DNA follows: TGTGCCAGCAGTTTGGACAGGAACAACAATGAGCAGTTCTTC.

V is TRBV5-6 and J is TRBJ1-2; no clear D gene. V gave up 4 bases and J gave up 8 bases, with 21 bases separating them. Germline lookup yields CDR1 SGHDT and CDR2 YYEEEE. The CDR3 extends over 15 amino acids. The CDR3 loop reads CASSTRSVTSSGYTF. The CDR3 region has the DNA TGTGCCAGCAGCACTCGCAGTGTTACCTCGAGCGGCTACACCTTC.

The chain couples TRBV7-8 to TRBJ1-1; the D is unclear. This CDR3 is 13 amino acids long. The V end lost 4 bases, the J end lost 0 bases, and 6 bases lay between the germline ends. Germline CDR1 and CDR2: SGHVS and FQNEAQ. The CDR3, as DNA: TGTGCCAGCAGCTCACAGATGAACACTGAAGCTTTCTTT. This translates into CASSSQMNTEAFF.

This clone was counted once. The chain combines TRBV9 with TRBJ1-5; no firm D call. The V gene lost 4 bases and the J gene lost 8 bases, with 19 bases spanning the gap. Germline-derived CDR1 and CDR2 are SGDLS and YYNGEE. The CDR3 extends over 15 amino acids. The chain's CDR3 is CASSPRLPWYEPQHF. In nucleotides, the CDR3 is TGTGCCAGCAGCCCAAGACTGCCCTGGTACGAGCCCCAGCATTTT.

The chain links TRBV4-1 to TRBJ1-2; D remains unclear. The germline CDR1 and CDR2 sequences are MGHRA and YSYEKL. CDR3 length: 13 residues. V lost 1 base and J lost 2, with 5 bases in between. This CDR3 is CASSQVRNYGYTF. The CDR3 DNA follows: TGCGCCAGCAGCCAAGTACGAAACTATGGCTACACCTTC.

The rearrangement links TRBV11-2 to TRBJ2-5; 7 bases fit TRBD2. Germline values: CDR1 SGHAT, CDR2 FQNNGV. The CDR3 contains 14 residues. With 5 bases clipped from V and 5 bases from J, the junction kept 8 bases outside the gene matches. CDR3 DNA: TGTGCCAGCAGCCCACTCGGGGGGATTGAGACCCAGTACTTC. It codes for CASSPLGGIETQYF.

The V and J genes are TRBV7-9 and TRBJ1-1; D uncertain. V was cut by 5 bases and J by 4 bases, with 11 bases left in between. Looked up from germline, CDR1 is SEHNR and CDR2 is FQNEAQ (reference sequence). The CDR3 is made up of 13 amino acids. CDR3 residues: CASSQAGTTEAFF. CDR3 DNA sequence: TGTGCCAGCAGCCAAGCGGGTACCACTGAAGCTTTCTTT.

This chain joins TRBV7-9 and TRBJ1-1; the match to TRBD1 covers 8 bases. Germline assignment: CDR1 SEHNR and CDR2 FQNEAQ (reference sequence). This CDR3 has 18 amino acids. V dropped 6 bases and J dropped 1; count of bases not matched to a gene: 16. This chain's CDR3 is CASSRLLRQGRENTEAFF. The CDR3, as DNA: TGTGCCAGCAGTCGCCTATTGAGACAGGGGAGGGAGAACACTGAAGCTTTCTTT.

This sequence joins TRBV5-4 and TRBJ2-3; TRBD2 matches 13 bases. CDR3 size: 16 residues. V was pared by 1 base and J by 4 bases, with 3 bases of the junction left unmatched. Germline-derived CDR1 and CDR2 are SGHNT and YYREEE (reference sequence). The chain's CDR3 is CASSLPTSGGADTQYF. Written as DNA, the CDR3 is TGTGCCAGCAGCTTGCCCACTAGCGGGGGGGCAGATACGCAGTATTTT. Full variable domain (outside the CDR3, taken from reference TRBV5-4 and TRBJ2-3): ETGVTQSPTHLIKTRGQQVTLRCSSQSGHNTVSWYQQALGQGPQFIFQYYREEENGRGNFPPRFSGLQFPNYSSELNVNALELDDSALYLCASSLPTSGGADTQYFGPGTRLTVL.

A few counts support this clone. The chain recombines TRBV29-1 with TRBJ1-2; 7 bases match TRBD1. The CDR3 runs 12 residues. Germline V gene sequence: CDR1 SQVTM, CDR2 ANQGSEA. J lost 6 bases, V lost 8 bases, and 9 bases had no gene match. CDR3 amino acids: CSSGDRDNGYTF. The CDR3 nucleotides read TGCAGCTCGGGAGACAGGGATAATGGCTACACCTTC.

In its sample, this clone was seen a few times. This chain uses TRBV29-1 with TRBJ1-1; tentative D call: TRBD1 (6 bases). This CDR3 region has 13 residues. The V gene lost 6 bases and the J gene lost 4 bases, with 15 bases spanning the gap. Germline loops: CDR1 SQVTM, CDR2 ANQGSEA. CDR3: CSVVTGRPTEAFF. CDR3 sequence (DNA): TGCAGCGTGGTCACAGGGCGCCCCACTGAAGCTTTCTTT.

The chain's CDR3 is CASSTPTAWEQYF. The CDR3, as DNA: TGTGCCAGTAGTACGCCCACTGCGTGGGAGCAGTACTTC. The genes are TRBV19 and TRBJ2-7, with D hard to call. Trimming cost V 4 bases and J 7 bases, with 14 bases left between them. The germline gives CDR1 LNHDA, CDR2 SQIVND (reference sequence). The CDR3 length is 13 residues.

V and J are TRBV5-1 and TRBJ2-1; TRBD1 matches 7 bases. V lost 4 bases, J lost 7 bases, and 17 bases stayed unmatched. The CDR3 runs to 17 residues. CDR1 SGHRS and CDR2 YFSETQ come from the germline V gene. The CDR3 sequence is CASSLGVVGGKMNEQFF. CDR3 sequence (DNA): TGCGCCAGCAGCCTTGGGGTGGTAGGGGGCAAAATGAATGAGCAGTTCTTC.

The table lists this clone with a few counts. The V call is TRBV6-4, the J call TRBJ2-1; 9 bases are a match to TRBD1. Germline CDR1 is MRHNA and CDR2 is SNTAGT. This CDR3 has 15 amino acids. V lost 0 bases, J lost 6 bases, and 3 bases stayed unmatched. In nucleotides, the CDR3 is TGTGCCAGCAGTGACTCGACAGGGGGGCCCAATGAGCAGTTCTTC. Amino acid sequence: CASSDSTGGPNEQFF.

The genes are TRBV6-6 and TRBJ2-2, with a weak D call TRBD2 (6 bases). Germline V lookup: CDR1 MNHNY, CDR2 SVGAGI (reference sequence). V lost 6 bases, J lost 3 bases, and 17 bases lay in between. The length of the CDR3 is 16 residues. The CDR3 DNA reads as TGTGCCAGCAGCCCCCGGTCGGGGGTGTACACCGGGGAGCTGTTTTTT. Its protein product is CASSPRSGVYTGELFF.

This sequence joins TRBV30 and TRBJ1-4; D remains unclear. CDR1 and CDR2 from the germline V gene are GTSNPN and SVGIG (reference sequence). The CDR3 runs to 14 residues. V was cut by 5 bases and J by 5 bases, with 15 bases left in between. CDR3 in DNA: TGTGCCTGGGGTCCGCGAGGAGGAAATGAAAAACTGTTTTTT. Its protein is CAWGPRGGNEKLFF.

In its sample, this clone was seen a few times. The chain uses TRBV20-1 and TRBJ2-1; D remains ambiguous. Per germline, CDR1 DFQATT and CDR2 SNEGSKA (reference sequence). CDR3 length: 11 residues. The V and J ends lost 3 bases and 8 bases respectively, with 8 bases between them. CDR3 protein: CSASKLHEQFF. In DNA, the CDR3 is TGCAGTGCTAGTAAGCTGCATGAGCAGTTCTTC.

The chain joins TRBV6-6 to TRBJ2-3; D remains ambiguous. The CDR3 length is 11 residues. V lost 8 bases to trimming and J lost 5 bases, with 8 bases between them. From germline, CDR1 is MNHNY and CDR2 SVGAGI (reference sequence). The CDR3 DNA reads TGTGCCAGCTCGAACGGAGATACGCAGTATTTT. It codes for CASSNGDTQYF.

This sequence joins TRBV4-1 and TRBJ2-5; D may match TRBD1 or TRBD2 (5 bases each). Germline CDR1 is MGHRA and CDR2 is YSYEKL. The CDR3 spans 13 residues. V lost 6 bases, J lost 2 bases, and 10 bases lay in between. CDR3 region: CASSRGPQETQYF. In DNA, the CDR3 is TGCGCCAGCAGTCGGGGCCCTCAAGAGACCCAGTACTTC.